The 2 T cell receptor beta chains below were found in one sample sequenced in a study of human T cells and chemical hapten exposure. Time point specified: patch test 1, 2 weeks after DPC sensitization. Treatment given: therapeutic diphenylcyclopropenone sensitization with weekly scalp DPC. Via MiXCR, TCRdb re-called the RACE reads, giving one row per CDR3 protein. The sample lists tens of thousands of distinct CDR3 sequences, around a third seen once, with roughly 9.8% in the top ten. Material: whole blood, obtained in connection with sensitization to the hapten diphenylcyclopropenone (DPC). The receptors come from a middle-aged man with alopecia areata. Some clones in this sample may be carry-over from other donors' samples.

This clonotype was seen a handful of times. CDR3 residues: CASRSRGHSNQPQHF. Written as DNA, the CDR3 is TGTGCCAGCAGGTCTAGGGGGCATAGCAATCAGCCCCAGCATTTT. This chain connects TRBV12-3 or TRBV12-4 to TRBJ1-5, with 7 positions matching TRBD1. V lost 6 bases, J lost 0 bases, and 5 bases stayed unmatched. The length of the CDR3 is 15 residues.

The chain combines TRBV10-3 with TRBJ2-1, with TRBD2 matching over 7 bases. This CDR3 contains 16 residues. Losses at the gene ends were 3 bases for V and 0 bases for J; bases not matched to a gene: 5. Germline CDR1 and CDR2: ENHRY and SYGVKD. In nucleotides, the CDR3 is TGTGCCATCAGTGATCAGAGCGGGGTCTCCTACAATGAGCAGTTCTTC. Residues: CAISDQSGVSYNEQFF.